This TCR beta chain was documented in a study of CD8+CD57+ T cells in acquired aplastic anemia. CDR3 and TCR beta VDJ profiling relied on genomic DNA as the template. TCRdb reanalysed the reads using MiXCR and keeps one entry per CDR3 protein. The data contain 180,000 or so distinct CDR3 sequences, less than 60% of them seen just once; the ten biggest clones take up roughly 2%. Sequenced patients had shown CD8+CD57+ cell expansion by flow cytometry. Severe acquired aplastic anemia was the diagnosis recorded for all patients. This clonotype was detected ten times or more. This CDR3 has 13 residues. CDR1 and CDR2 from the germline V gene are DFQATT and SNEGSKA (reference sequence). V dropped 3 bases and J dropped 8; count of bases not matched to a gene: 5.

Sequencing used sorted CD4+, CD8+, or CD8+CD57+ T cells (not recorded which) from PBMCs. This sequence joins TRBV20-1 and TRBJ1-4; 8 positions match TRBD1. This clonotype was obtained from a human donor with aplastic anemia. The CDR3 region has the DNA TGCAGTGCTAGTAGGACAGGGAGGGAAAAACTGTTTTTT. The encoded protein is CSASRTGREKLFF.